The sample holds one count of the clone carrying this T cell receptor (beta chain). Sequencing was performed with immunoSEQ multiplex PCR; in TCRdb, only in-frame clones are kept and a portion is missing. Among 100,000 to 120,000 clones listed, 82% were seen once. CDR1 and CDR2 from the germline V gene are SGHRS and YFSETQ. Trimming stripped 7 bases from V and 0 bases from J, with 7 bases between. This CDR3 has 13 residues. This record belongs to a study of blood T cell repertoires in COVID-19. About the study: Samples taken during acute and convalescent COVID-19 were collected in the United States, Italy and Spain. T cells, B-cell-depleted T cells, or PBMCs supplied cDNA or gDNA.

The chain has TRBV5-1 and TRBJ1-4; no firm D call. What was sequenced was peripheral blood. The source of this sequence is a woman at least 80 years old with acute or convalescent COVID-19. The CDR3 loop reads CASQSATNEKLFF. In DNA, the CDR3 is TGCGCCAGCCAGTCTGCAACTAATGAAAAACTGTTTTTT.